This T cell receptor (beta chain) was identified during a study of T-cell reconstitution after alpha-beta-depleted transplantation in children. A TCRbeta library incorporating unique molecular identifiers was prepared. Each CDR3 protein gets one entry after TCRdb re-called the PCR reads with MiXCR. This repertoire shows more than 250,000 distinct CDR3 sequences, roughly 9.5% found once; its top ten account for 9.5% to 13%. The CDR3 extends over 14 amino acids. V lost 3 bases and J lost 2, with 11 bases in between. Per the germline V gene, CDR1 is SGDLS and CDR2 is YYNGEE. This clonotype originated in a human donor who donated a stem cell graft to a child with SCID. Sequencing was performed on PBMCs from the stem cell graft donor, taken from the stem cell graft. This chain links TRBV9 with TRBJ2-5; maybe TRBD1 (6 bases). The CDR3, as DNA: TGTGCCAGCAGCGCCGGGACATATCAAGAGACCCAGTACTTC. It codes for CASSAGTYQETQYF.